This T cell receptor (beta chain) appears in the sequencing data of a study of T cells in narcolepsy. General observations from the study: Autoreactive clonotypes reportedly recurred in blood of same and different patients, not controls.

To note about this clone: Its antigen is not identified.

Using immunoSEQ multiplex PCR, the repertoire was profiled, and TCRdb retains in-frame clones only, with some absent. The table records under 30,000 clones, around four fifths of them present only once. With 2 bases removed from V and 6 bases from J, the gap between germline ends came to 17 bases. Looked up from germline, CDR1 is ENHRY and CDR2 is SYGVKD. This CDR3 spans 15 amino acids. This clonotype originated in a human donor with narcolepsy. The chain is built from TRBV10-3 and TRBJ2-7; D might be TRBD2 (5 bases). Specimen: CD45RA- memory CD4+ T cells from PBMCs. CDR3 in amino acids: CAISEPKGSDGEQYF. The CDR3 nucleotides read TGTGCCATCAGTGAGCCAAAGGGTAGCGATGGCGAGCAGTACTTC.